These T cell receptor beta chains were read from a single sample in a study of CD8 T cells in ankylosing spondylitis. TCRdb processed the 5' RACE reads anew with MiXCR; each CDR3 protein has one entry. The sample contains around 540,000 distinct CDR3 sequences, 10% to 15% of which appear only once. The sample taken for sequencing was blood, either unsorted or a sorted T cell fraction (not recorded which). Source of these receptors: a male donor with ankylosing spondylitis. CDR3s include the opening cysteine and the closing phenylalanine or tryptophan. The order of the fields is V gene, D gene, clone size, J gene, CDR3 DNA, CDR3 protein. D genes are given only for firm matches. The size of a clone is reported for some rows only, either as once, few or many, or as a class for expanded clones.

v_gene: TRBV30
d_gene: NA
abundance: once
j_gene: TRBJ1-1
CDR3nt: TGTGCCTGGAGGGGGACGATTACTGAAGCTTTCTTT
CDR3aa: CAWRGTITEAFF

v_gene: TRBV19
d_gene: NA
abundance: NA
j_gene: TRBJ2-5
CDR3nt: TGTGCCAGTAGCGTGGACAGAGGACTGGGGGAGACCCAGTACTTC
CDR3aa: CASSVDRGLGETQYF

v_gene: TRBV20-1
d_gene: NA
abundance: many
j_gene: TRBJ1-5
CDR3nt: TGCAGTGCTAGTGCGGGAACCAGCAATCAGCCCCAGCATTTT
CDR3aa: CSASAGTSNQPQHF

v_gene: TRBV6-2/TRBV6-3
d_gene: TRBD1
abundance: few
j_gene: TRBJ1-5
CDR3nt: TGTGCCAGCAGAGAGCCGGGACAGGGCGGGCAGCCCCAGCATTTT
CDR3aa: CASREPGQGGQPQHF

v_gene: TRBV7-9
d_gene: TRBD1
abundance: many
j_gene: TRBJ2-2
CDR3nt: TGTGCCAGCAGCTACAGGGGCACCGGGGAGCTGTTTTTT
CDR3aa: CASSYRGTGELFF

v_gene: TRBV6-6
d_gene: TRBD1
abundance: many
j_gene: TRBJ1-1
CDR3nt: TGTGCCAGCAGGGACGGGACAGCGACTGAAGCTTTCTTT
CDR3aa: CASRDGTATEAFF

v_gene: TRBV6-2/TRBV6-3
d_gene: NA
abundance: few
j_gene: TRBJ2-1
CDR3nt: TGTGCCAGCAGCATACGACTGTCACGGCGCCACAATGAGCAGTTCTTC
CDR3aa: CASSIRLSRRHNEQFF

v_gene: TRBV7-2
d_gene: NA
abundance: few
j_gene: TRBJ2-3
CDR3nt: TGTGCCAGCAGCCCGGGGCCGTCGGGTACGCAGTATTTT
CDR3aa: CASSPGPSGTQYF

v_gene: TRBV20-1
d_gene: NA
abundance: NA
j_gene: TRBJ1-1
CDR3nt: TGCAGTGCCCCCCAAGGCGACAGGAACACTGAAGCTTTCTTT
CDR3aa: CSAPQGDRNTEAFF

v_gene: TRBV11-2
d_gene: NA
abundance: NA
j_gene: TRBJ1-3
CDR3nt: TGTGCCAGCAGCTTACGATCGTCTGCCTCGTTCTCTGGAAACACCATATATTTT
CDR3aa: CASSLRSSASFSGNTIYF

v_gene: TRBV4-1
d_gene: TRBD2
abundance: many
j_gene: TRBJ2-3
CDR3nt: TGCGCCAGCAGCCGAACTAGCGGGGACACAGATACGCAGTATTTT
CDR3aa: CASSRTSGDTDTQYF

v_gene: TRBV20-1
d_gene: NA
abundance: many
j_gene: TRBJ1-5
CDR3nt: TGCAGTGCTAGCGAATCTAGCAATCAGCCCCAGCATTTT
CDR3aa: CSASESSNQPQHF

v_gene: TRBV5-1
d_gene: NA
abundance: NA
j_gene: TRBJ1-2
CDR3nt: TGCGCCAGCAGCCAGGACAGTACATATGGCTACACCTTC
CDR3aa: CASSQDSTYGYTF

v_gene: TRBV20-1
d_gene: NA
abundance: few
j_gene: TRBJ1-1
CDR3nt: TGCAGTGCTAGACGATCGGAGGCTGAAGCTTTCTTT
CDR3aa: CSARRSEAEAFF

v_gene: TRBV5-6
d_gene: NA
abundance: NA
j_gene: TRBJ2-7
CDR3nt: TGTGCCAGCAGCTTGATTAGCGGCACCTACGAGCAGTACTTC
CDR3aa: CASSLISGTYEQYF

v_gene: TRBV7-2
d_gene: TRBD2
abundance: NA
j_gene: TRBJ2-1
CDR3nt: TGTGCCAGCAGCCCCCGGGGACTAGCCAACAATGAGCAGTTCTTC
CDR3aa: CASSPRGLANNEQFF

v_gene: TRBV9
d_gene: NA
abundance: few
j_gene: TRBJ1-6
CDR3nt: TGTGCCAGCAGCCCCCGCGGGGGCCGGACACCCCTCCACTTT
CDR3aa: CASSPRGGRTPLHF

v_gene: TRBV5-1
d_gene: NA
abundance: few
j_gene: TRBJ2-6
CDR3nt: TGCGCCAGCAGCTTGGAGGGCAGGGCTCGCTCTGGGGCCAACGTCCTGACTTTC
CDR3aa: CASSLEGRARSGANVLTF

v_gene: TRBV20-1
d_gene: NA
abundance: few
j_gene: TRBJ2-1
CDR3nt: TGCAGTGCGAAAAGCGGCAGCTCCTACAATGAGCAGTTCTTC
CDR3aa: CSAKSGSSYNEQFF

v_gene: TRBV7-8
d_gene: NA
abundance: NA
j_gene: TRBJ2-5
CDR3nt: TGTGCCAGCAGCTCCTTTGGGAGCCAAGAGACCCAGTACTTC
CDR3aa: CASSSFGSQETQYF

v_gene: TRBV7-9
d_gene: TRBD1
abundance: many
j_gene: TRBJ2-7
CDR3nt: TGTGCCAGCAGCGAGACAGGGTTGGGGCAGTACTTC
CDR3aa: CASSETGLGQYF

v_gene: TRBV4-1
d_gene: NA
abundance: few
j_gene: TRBJ2-1
CDR3nt: TGCGCCAGCAGCCGGACCTGGGTCAATGAGCAGTTCTTC
CDR3aa: CASSRTWVNEQFF

v_gene: TRBV11-2
d_gene: NA
abundance: once
j_gene: TRBJ1-1
CDR3nt: TGTGCCAGCAGCTCCGGGCCTGGGGGCACTGAAGCTTTCTTT
CDR3aa: CASSSGPGGTEAFF

v_gene: TRBV20-1
d_gene: NA
abundance: many
j_gene: TRBJ1-1
CDR3nt: TGCAGTGCTAGAGTTCCAGGTATACTTGAAGCTTTCTTT
CDR3aa: CSARVPGILEAFF